The rows below give T cell receptor beta chains drawn from one sample of a study of T cell changes during pregnancy in multiple sclerosis. Profiled with immunoSEQ multiplex PCR; TCRdb holds only in-frame clones, not every one. The sample shows approximately 110,000 clones, approximately 91% of them seen only once. The source was peripheral blood, collected after pregnancy. These receptors originate from a female donor with multiple sclerosis, enrolled in a pregnancy study. Both conserved end residues are part of each CDR3. D genes are given only for firm matches. Rows may omit the clone size; those that give it use once, few, many or a size class.

size	V	J	D	CDR3	DNA
few	TRBV19	TRBJ2-7	TRBD1	CASTGRGLYEQYF	TGTGCCAGTACTGGCAGGGGGCTATACGAGCAGTACTTC
NA	TRBV4-1	TRBJ2-5	TRBD2	CASSRVGGQETQYF	TGCGCCAGCAGCCGCGTGGGGGGGCAAGAGACCCAGTACTTC
NA	TRBV19	TRBJ2-2	TRBD1	CASSFLQGAGELFF	TGTGCCAGTAGTTTCCTACAGGGGGCCGGGGAGCTGTTTTTT
NA	TRBV7-9	TRBJ2-1	NA	CASSLTRGEQFF	TGTGCCAGCAGCTTGACTAGGGGTGAGCAGTTCTTC
NA	TRBV7-9	TRBJ2-2	TRBD2	CASSSAGGFLPGELFF	TGTGCCAGCAGCTCAGCGGGGGGGTTTTTACCCGGGGAGCTGTTTTTT
NA	TRBV2	TRBJ2-7	NA	CASSGDTGIYEQYF	TGTGCCAGCAGTGGGGATACAGGGATCTACGAGCAGTACTTC
once	TRBV5-1	TRBJ2-7	TRBD1	CASSFDTGAYEQYF	TGCGCCAGCAGCTTCGATACAGGGGCCTACGAGCAGTACTTC
NA	TRBV7-8	TRBJ1-5	NA	CASSLKQANQPQHF	TGTGCCAGCAGCTTAAAACAGGCCAATCAGCCCCAGCATTTT
NA	TRBV5-1	TRBJ2-3	TRBD2	CASSWSGGAGSTDTQYF	TGCGCCAGCAGCTGGAGCGGGGGGGCCGGTAGCACAGATACGCAGTATTTT
NA	TRBV28	TRBJ1-3	TRBD1	CASRMTGSGNTIYF	TGTGCCAGCAGGATGACAGGGTCTGGAAACACCATATATTTT
NA	TRBV5-6	TRBJ2-7	TRBD1	CASSVDRGQYEQYF	TGTGCCAGCAGCGTGGACAGGGGGCAGTACGAGCAGTACTTC
NA	TRBV6-5	TRBJ1-6	NA	CASSPEGDVGSPLHF	TGTGCCAGCAGCCCAGAGGGGGATGTTGGATCACCCCTCCACTTT
NA	TRBV7-8	TRBJ2-7	NA	CASSSRQEKPLEQYF	TGTGCCAGCAGCTCCCGACAGGAGAAGCCTCTCGAGCAGTACTTC
NA	TRBV4-1	TRBJ2-1	NA	CASSHPRTGTFRNEQFF	TGCGCCAGCAGCCACCCCAGGACGGGAACCTTTCGCAATGAGCAGTTCTTC
NA	TRBV7-9	TRBJ2-5	NA	CAILEQDQETQYF	TGTGCCATTTTAGAGCAGGACCAAGAGACCCAGTACTTC
NA	TRBV5-1	TRBJ1-2	NA	CASSLKLEGYGYTF	TGCGCCAGCAGCTTGAAATTAGAGGGCTATGGCTACACCTTC
NA	TRBV19	TRBJ2-1	NA	CASSISAGATYNEQFF	TGTGCCAGTAGTATATCTGCGGGGGCCACCTACAATGAGCAGTTCTTC
few	TRBV2	TRBJ1-1	NA	CASRREGSTEAFF	TGTGCCAGCAGAAGGGAGGGGAGCACTGAAGCTTTCTTT
NA	TRBV15	TRBJ2-7	NA	CATSRDGKYEQYF	TGTGCCACCAGCAGAGACGGGAAATACGAGCAGTACTTC